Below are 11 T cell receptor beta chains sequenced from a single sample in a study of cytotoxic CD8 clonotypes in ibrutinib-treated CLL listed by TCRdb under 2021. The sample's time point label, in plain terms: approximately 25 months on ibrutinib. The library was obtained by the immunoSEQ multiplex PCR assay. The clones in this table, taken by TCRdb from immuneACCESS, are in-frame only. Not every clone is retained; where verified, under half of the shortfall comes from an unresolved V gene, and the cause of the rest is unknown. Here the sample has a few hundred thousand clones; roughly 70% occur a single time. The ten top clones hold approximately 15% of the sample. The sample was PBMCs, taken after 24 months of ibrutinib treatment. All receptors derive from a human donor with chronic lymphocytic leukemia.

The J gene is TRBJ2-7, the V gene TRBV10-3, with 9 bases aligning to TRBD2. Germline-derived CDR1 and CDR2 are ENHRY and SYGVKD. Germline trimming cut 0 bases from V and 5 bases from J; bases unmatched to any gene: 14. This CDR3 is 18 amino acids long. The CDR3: CAISESKGRELAGNEQYF. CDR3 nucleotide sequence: TGTGCCATCAGTGAGTCGAAGGGTCGGGAACTAGCGGGCAACGAGCAGTACTTC.

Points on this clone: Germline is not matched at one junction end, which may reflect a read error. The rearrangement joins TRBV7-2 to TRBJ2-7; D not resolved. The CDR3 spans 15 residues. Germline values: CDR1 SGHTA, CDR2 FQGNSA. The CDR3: CASSVALGLGYEQYF. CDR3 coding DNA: TGTGCCAGCAGCGTAGCCCTTGGTTTGGGGTACGAGCAGTACTTC.

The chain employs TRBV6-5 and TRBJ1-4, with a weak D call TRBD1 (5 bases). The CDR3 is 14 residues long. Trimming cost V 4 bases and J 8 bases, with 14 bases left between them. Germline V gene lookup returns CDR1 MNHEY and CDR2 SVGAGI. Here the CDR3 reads CASSWGSRREKLFF. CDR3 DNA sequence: TGTGCCAGCAGTTGGGGGTCGAGGAGGGAAAAACTGTTTTTT.

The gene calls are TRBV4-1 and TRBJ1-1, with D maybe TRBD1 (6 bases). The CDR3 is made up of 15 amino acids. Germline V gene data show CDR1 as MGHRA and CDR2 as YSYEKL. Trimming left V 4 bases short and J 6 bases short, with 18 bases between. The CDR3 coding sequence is TGCGCCAGCAGCCGAGATGGACAGACCCTTCCTGAAGCTTTCTTT. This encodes CASSRDGQTLPEAFF.

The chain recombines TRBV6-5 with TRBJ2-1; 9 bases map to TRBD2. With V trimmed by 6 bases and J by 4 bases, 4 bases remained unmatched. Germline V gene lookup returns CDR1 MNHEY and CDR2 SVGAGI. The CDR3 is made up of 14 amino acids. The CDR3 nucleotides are TGTGCCAGCAGGGTTAGCGGGAGTTACAATGAGCAGTTCTTC. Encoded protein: CASRVSGSYNEQFF.

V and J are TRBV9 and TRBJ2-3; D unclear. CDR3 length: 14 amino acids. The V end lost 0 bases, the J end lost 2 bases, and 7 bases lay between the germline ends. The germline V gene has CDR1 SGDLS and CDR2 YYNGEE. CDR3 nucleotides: TGTGCCAGCAGCGTAGGGTCTCTCACAGATACGCAGTATTTT. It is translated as CASSVGSLTDTQYF.

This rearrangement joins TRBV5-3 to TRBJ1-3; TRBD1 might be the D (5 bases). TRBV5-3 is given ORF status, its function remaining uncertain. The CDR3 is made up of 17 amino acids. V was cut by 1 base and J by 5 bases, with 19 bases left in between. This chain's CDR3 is CARSLSDPGKVRNTIYF. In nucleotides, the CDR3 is TGTGCCAGAAGCTTGTCGGACCCAGGGAAAGTTAGAAACACCATATATTTT.

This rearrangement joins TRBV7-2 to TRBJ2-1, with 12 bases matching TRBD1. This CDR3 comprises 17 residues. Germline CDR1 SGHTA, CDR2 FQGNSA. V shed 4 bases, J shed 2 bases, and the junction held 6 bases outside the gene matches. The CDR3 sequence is CASSSKGTGGPYNEQFF. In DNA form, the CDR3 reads TGTGCCAGCAGCTCCAAGGGGACAGGGGGCCCCTACAATGAGCAGTTCTTC.

CDR3 nucleotides: TGTGCCAGCAGCTTGGAATGGAGGGCGAATGAGCAGTTCTTC. Translating it yields CASSLEWRANEQFF. The V and J genes are TRBV5-8 and TRBJ2-1; D is perhaps TRBD2 (6 bases). V was cut by 0 bases and J by 7 bases, with 11 bases left in between. Germline V gene sequence: CDR1 SGHTS, CDR2 YDEGEE. CDR3 size: 14 residues.

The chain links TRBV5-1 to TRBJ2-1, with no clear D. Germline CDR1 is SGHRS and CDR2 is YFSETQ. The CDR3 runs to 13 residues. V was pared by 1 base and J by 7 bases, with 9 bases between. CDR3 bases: TGCGCCAGCAGCTTGTGGGCTGATAATGAGCAGTTCTTC. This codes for CASSLWADNEQFF.

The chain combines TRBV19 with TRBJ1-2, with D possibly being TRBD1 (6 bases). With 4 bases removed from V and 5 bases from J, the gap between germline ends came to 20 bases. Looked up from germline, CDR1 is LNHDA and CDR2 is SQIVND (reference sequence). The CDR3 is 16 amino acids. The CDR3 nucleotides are TGTGCCAGTAGTACCCAAGGACAGTGGTTGTCGTATGGCTACACCTTC. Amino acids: CASSTQGQWLSYGYTF.